One and the same sample provided the 27 T cell receptor beta chains below, sequenced in a study of Ad26.COV2.S vaccination and SARS-CoV-2 variants (dated by TCRdb to the early 2020s). Library preparation employed the immunoSEQ multiplex PCR assay. TCRdb limited this immuneACCESS table to in-frame rearrangements with V and J called. A share of clones is missing; checked studies link under half to unresolved V genes, and the rest is unexplained. In all, the sample holds roughly 700,000 clones, and around 92% of those were seen once. Roughly 1.5% of the sample is in the top ten clones. The treatment or condition label for this specimen denotes: around 19 received Ad26.COV2.S at low or high dose, single or two shots; 5 received placebo; per-sample allocation not given. Repertoires of vaccine and placebo recipients were sequenced from samples taken on day 63 after the first injection. This specimen consisted of peripheral blood, obtained in a trial of Ad26.COV2.S vaccine versus placebo. The receptors shown here come from a person between 18 and 65 years old who received the Ad26.COV2.S COVID-19 vaccine or a placebo.

This chain connects TRBV7-2 to TRBJ1-1; unclear D gene. CDR1 SGHTA and CDR2 FQGNSA come from the germline V gene. This CDR3 spans 13 amino acids. Between the trimmed V and J ends, which lost 5 bases and 3 bases, there was a span of 10 bases. The CDR3 region is CASSARKDTEAFF. The CDR3 bases are TGTGCCAGCAGCGCGCGGAAGGACACTGAAGCTTTCTTT.

This chain joins TRBV5-1 and TRBJ2-7, with 9 bases identical to TRBD2. Looked up from germline, CDR1 is SGHRS and CDR2 is YFSETQ. This CDR3 is built from 16 residues. Trimming removed 4 bases from V and 5 bases from J; junction bases left unmatched: 13. The CDR3 region has the DNA TGCGCCAGCAGCGCCTCTCCCAGCGGGAGGTTCGACGAGCAGTACTTC. Its translation is CASSASPSGRFDEQYF.

The chain carries TRBV6-5 and TRBJ2-7; 8 bases are a match to TRBD2. This CDR3 is 15 amino acids long. V shed 0 bases and J 3 bases; nucleotides not matched to a gene: 4. Germline V gene sequence: CDR1 MNHEY, CDR2 SVGAGI. CDR3 DNA sequence: TGTGCCAGCAGTTACTCAAGCGGGGGTCTCTACGAGCAGTACTTC. The encoded protein is CASSYSSGGLYEQYF.

The gene calls are TRBV7-2 and TRBJ1-4; the D is unclear. The CDR3 is made up of 12 amino acids. Between the trimmed V and J ends, which lost 4 bases and 4 bases, there was a span of 4 bases. Germline-derived CDR1 and CDR2 are SGHTA and FQGNSA. The CDR3 DNA sequence: TGTGCCAGCAGCTCTTATAATGAAAAACTGTTTTTT. Its protein is CASSSYNEKLFF.

On this clone itself: Other DNA sequences of this sample code for an identical CDR3. The V call is TRBV6-5, the J call TRBJ1-5, with 8 bases fitting TRBD1. CDR1 is MNHEY and CDR2 is SVGAGI in the germline V gene. V trimming: 4 bases; J trimming: 2 bases; junction bases outside the gene matches: 4. This CDR3 comprises 15 residues. DNA for the CDR3: TGTGCCAGCAGTTCCCAGGGGGCGGGCAATCAGCCCCAGCATTTT. It codes for CASSSQGAGNQPQHF.

The chain couples TRBV24-1 to TRBJ1-2; 7 bases are shared with TRBD1. Germline CDR1 and CDR2: KGHDR and SFDVKD. CDR3 size: 15 residues. J gave up 3 bases and V 4 bases, and 7 bases lay outside the gene matches. The DNA of the CDR3 is TGTGCCACCAGTGAGGAGGGGGCAGGTGACTATGGCTACACCTTC. Residues: CATSEEGAGDYGYTF.

This chain connects TRBV15 to TRBJ1-1; tentatively, D is TRBD1 (5 bases). The length of the CDR3 is 16 residues. V was pared by 0 bases and J by 0 bases, with 11 bases between. Germline CDR1 is LNHNV and CDR2 is YYDKDF (reference sequence). The CDR3 DNA reads as TGTGCCACCAGCAGAGATCTCGGCAGGGTGAACACTGAAGCTTTCTTT. Translating gives CATSRDLGRVNTEAFF.

The chain joins TRBV4-3 to TRBJ1-2; 9 positions agree with TRBD1. V was pared by 0 bases and J by 3 bases, with 5 bases of the junction left unmatched. The CDR3 contains 16 residues. Germline CDR1 reads LGHNA; CDR2 reads YSLEER. Here the CDR3 reads CASSQDEGQGDYGYTF. The DNA of the CDR3 is TGCGCCAGCAGCCAAGATGAGGGACAGGGAGACTATGGCTACACCTTC.

The V gene is TRBV10-3, the J gene TRBJ1-1; D gene uncertain. This CDR3 region has 15 residues. V shed 0 bases and J shed 3 bases, with 11 bases lying between them. Germline CDR1 reads ENHRY; CDR2 reads SYGVKD. CDR3 bases: TGTGCCATCAGTGAGTCGGCCGGGAGTTACACTGAAGCTTTCTTT. Encoded protein: CAISESAGSYTEAFF.

This clone has more than one count but fewer than ten. The CDR3 loop is CASSREDRAYEQYF. The CDR3, as DNA: TGTGCCAGCTCCCGGGAGGACAGAGCCTACGAGCAGTACTTC. This chain links TRBV27 with TRBJ2-7, with D perhaps matching TRBD2 (7 bases). This CDR3 has 14 residues. V lost 8 bases and J lost 2, with 16 bases in between. From germline, CDR1 is MNHEY and CDR2 SMNVEV (reference sequence).

The J gene is TRBJ2-1, the V gene TRBV3-1 (or the pseudogene TRBV3-2); D may be TRBD1 (5 bases). Germline CDR1 and CDR2: LGHDT and YNNKEL (reference sequence). The length of the CDR3 is 12 residues. With 8 bases removed from V and 6 bases from J, the gap between germline ends came to 11 bases. CDR3 region: CASCGRANEQFF. Written as DNA, the CDR3 is TGTGCCAGCTGTGGCAGGGCCAATGAGCAGTTCTTC.

This chain connects TRBV15 to TRBJ1-1; 9 nucleotides agree with TRBD1. The CDR3 has 16 residues. Germline V gives CDR1 LNHNV, CDR2 YYDKDF (reference sequence). Trimming removed 0 bases from V and 4 bases from J; junction bases left unmatched: 6. The CDR3 nucleotides read TGTGCCACCAGCAGAGATAAAGGACAGGGGCCCACTGAAGCTTTCTTT. It yields the protein CATSRDKGQGPTEAFF.

The V and J genes are TRBV6-4 and TRBJ2-5, with D possibly called TRBD1 or TRBD2 (5 bases each). Germline CDR1 and CDR2: MRHNA and SNTAGT. V lost 6 bases and J lost 4, with 18 bases in between. The CDR3 totals 15 residues. The CDR3 sequence is CASSRTGAPGETQYF. The CDR3 DNA sequence: TGTGCCAGCAGCCGGACCGGGGCCCCAGGAGAGACCCAGTACTTC.

CDR3 region: CASSQSGHTYEQYF. The DNA for the CDR3 is TGTGCCAGCAGCCAATCGGGACACACCTACGAGCAGTACTTC. The rearrangement links TRBV3-1 (or the pseudogene TRBV3-2) to TRBJ2-7; a weak D match, TRBD1 (6 bases). Trimming cost V 2 bases and J 2 bases, with 10 bases left between them. Germline lookup yields CDR1 LGHDT and CDR2 YNNKEL (reference sequence). CDR3 length: 14 residues.

The chain joins TRBV13 to TRBJ1-2, with D uncertain. The V end was cut by 1 base, the J end by 0 bases, with 9 bases between. Germline V gene data show CDR1 as PRHDT and CDR2 as FYEKMQ (reference sequence). The CDR3 loop spans 15 amino acids. In DNA, the CDR3 is TGTGCCAGCAGCTTAGTCGGGCGGCCTAACTATGGCTACACCTTC. Translating it yields CASSLVGRPNYGYTF.

This clone has only a few counts. The rearrangement uses TRBV2 and TRBJ2-5, with TRBD2 identical over 10 bases. V gave up 7 bases and J gave up 5 bases; unmatched junction bases: 16. CDR3 length: 17 amino acids. The V gene's germline CDR1 is SNHLY and CDR2 FYNNEI. The DNA of the CDR3 is TGTGCCAGCAACGTAGCTAGCGGGAGAGGGACGAGTGAGACCCAGTACTTC. Encoded protein: CASNVASGRGTSETQYF.

V is TRBV2 and J is TRBJ2-2; the D is unclear. The CDR3 runs to 14 residues. The germline V gene encodes CDR1 SNHLY and CDR2 FYNNEI. The V end was cut by 7 bases, the J end by 2 bases, with 11 bases between. In DNA form, the CDR3 reads TGTGCCAGCAAGCTCTCCGGTAACACCGGGGAGCTGTTTTTT. Protein sequence: CASKLSGNTGELFF.

V is TRBV11-2 and J is TRBJ2-1, with TRBD1 as a possible D gene (6 bases). V lost 3 bases, J lost 8 bases, and 11 bases lay in between. The CDR3 covers 13 residues. Germline V gene lookup returns CDR1 SGHAT and CDR2 FQNNGV. The CDR3 nucleotides are TGTGCCAGCAGCTTTGACAGGTCCGATGAGCAGTTCTTC. It specifies CASSFDRSDEQFF.

The chain combines TRBV7-9 with TRBJ1-1; D is undetermined. V lost 2 bases and J 1 base, leaving 5 bases between the germline ends. The CDR3 totals 13 residues. Germline V gene sequence: CDR1 SEHNR, CDR2 FQNEAQ (reference sequence). CDR3 residues: CASSLLENTEAFF. The CDR3 DNA follows: TGTGCCAGCAGCTTACTGGAGAACACTGAAGCTTTCTTT.

The chain uses TRBV3-1 (or the pseudogene TRBV3-2) and TRBJ1-3; D call uncertain. The CDR3 runs 13 residues. Germline V gene lookup returns CDR1 LGHDT and CDR2 YNNKEL (reference sequence). V lost 6 bases and J lost 0, with 6 bases in between. Here the CDR3 DNA reads TGTGCCAGCAGGGCCGCCTCTGGAAACACCATATATTTT. Residues: CASRAASGNTIYF.

The chain links TRBV5-6 to TRBJ2-7; D is possibly TRBD1 or TRBD2 (5 bases each). Trimming took 3 bases from V and 6 from J, leaving 10 bases between them. Germline CDR1 SGHDT, CDR2 YYEEEE. This CDR3 spans 12 amino acids. The CDR3 here is CASSWGNGEQYF. The CDR3 region has the DNA TGTGCCAGCAGCTGGGGGAACGGCGAGCAGTACTTC.

This chain uses TRBV30 with TRBJ1-4; D remains unclear. V shed 3 bases and J shed 7 bases, with 15 bases lying between them. Germline loops: CDR1 GTSNPN, CDR2 SVGIG (reference sequence). The CDR3 length is 14 residues. CDR3 nucleotides: TGTGCCTGGAGCGTAAACCTACGACCTGAAAAACTGTTTTTT. Encoded protein: CAWSVNLRPEKLFF. Based on the CDR3 plus reference TRBV30 and TRBJ1-4, the full variable domain is SQTIHQWPATLVQPVGSPLSLECTVEGTSNPNLYWYRQAAGRGLQLLFYSVGIGQISSEVPQNLSASRPQDRQFILSSKKLLLSDSGFYLCAWSVNLRPEKLFFGSGTQLSVL.

The chain is built from TRBV19 and TRBJ2-3; the match to TRBD1 covers 7 bases. The CDR3 is 18 residues long. Germline V gene data show CDR1 as LNHDA and CDR2 as SQIVND (reference sequence). Trimming at V came to 5 bases and at J to 0 bases, leaving 14 bases not matched to a gene. The CDR3 DNA is TGTGCCAGTAGTCCCACGACAGGGTCCTCCCAGAGCACAGATACGCAGTATTTT. It codes for CASSPTTGSSQSTDTQYF.

The chain links TRBV6-5 to TRBJ2-2, with 7 bases lining up with TRBD1. This CDR3 has 15 amino acids. Trimming took 2 bases from V and 7 from J; bases not matched to a gene: 7. The germline gives CDR1 MNHEY, CDR2 SVGAGI. CDR3: CASSYGQGGFGELFF. The CDR3 bases are TGTGCCAGCAGTTACGGTCAAGGGGGCTTCGGGGAGCTGTTTTTT.

V is TRBV20-1 and J is TRBJ2-7, with 9 bases lining up with TRBD1. Germline values: CDR1 DFQATT, CDR2 SNEGSKA (reference sequence). Trimming took 6 bases from V and 7 from J; bases not matched to a gene: 4. The CDR3 covers 11 residues. CDR3 in DNA: TGCAGTGCCCGACAGGGGGTTGAGCAGTACTTC. It specifies CSARQGVEQYF.

This chain joins TRBV19 and TRBJ1-6; 8 nucleotides line up with TRBD1. The germline V gene encodes CDR1 LNHDA and CDR2 SQIVND (reference sequence). J was trimmed by 8 bases and V by 5 bases; bases with no gene match: 5. The CDR3 length is 14 residues. The CDR3 protein is CASSGGQEYSPLHF. DNA for the CDR3: TGTGCCAGTAGTGGGGGACAGGAGTATTCACCCCTCCACTTT.

The gene calls are TRBV6-5 and TRBJ2-3; 7 bases fit TRBD2. V was pared by 6 bases and J by 2 bases, with 5 bases of the junction left unmatched. The CDR3 spans 14 residues. Germline CDR1 MNHEY, CDR2 SVGAGI. CDR3 DNA sequence: TGTGCCAGCAGAGTAGCGGGCTTCACAGATACGCAGTATTTT. Translated, it gives CASRVAGFTDTQYF.